The clone carrying this T cell receptor (beta chain) was observed many times. Antigen unknown. The record originates from a study of beta chain features in type 1 diabetes. Investigators reverse transcribed all isolated RNA, so they sequenced expressed TCRB transcripts. Produced via immunoSEQ multiplex PCR; TCRdb's table is partial and in-frame only. Of around 180,000 clones in the sample, about 13% were seen once. The CDR3 is made up of 8 amino acids. The germline V gene encodes CDR1 DFQATT and CDR2 SNEGSKA (reference sequence). Trimming took off 8 bases at V and 5 bases at J, with 3 bases between the two ends. Study results and limitations: In patients and controls equally, PCR might favor templates that are shorter.

Sequencing was carried out using central memory CD4+ T cells from blood. This sequence was found in a woman aged 18-29 years in good health. V gene TRBV20-1 combines with J gene TRBJ1-2; D not resolved. This CDR3 reads CSTYGYTF. The CDR3 region has the DNA TGCAGTACTTATGGCTACACCTTC.